Sequencing of this T cell receptor (beta chain) was carried out in a study of Graves' ophthalmopathy and Graves' hyperthyroidism (dated by TCRdb to 2017 to 2018). For the wider study: Peripheral blood was collected at initial diagnosis, prior to any treatment. The study used TCR beta repertoire signatures to distinguish Graves' ophthalmopathy from Graves' hyperthyroidism and to predict progression to ophthalmopathy. In total, 135 blood samples were TCR-sequenced: around 42 ophthalmopathy, some 75 hyperthyroidism and roughly 17 hyperthyroidism-to-ophthalmopathy patients. To explore V-J signatures that separate ophthalmopathy from hyperthyroidism, a discovery set of 100 patients was enrolled, consisting of fewer than 45 with ophthalmopathy and some 59 with stable hyperthyroidism. An independent validation cohort comprised 18 hyperthyroidism patients and 15 to 17 patients who later progressed from hyperthyroidism to ophthalmopathy. T-cell repertoires of thyroid tissue and blood were compared in a handful of hyperthyroidism patients. Once sampling was done, hyperthyroidism patients were given methimazole at a starting dose of 30 mg daily, while ophthalmopathy patients were given high-dose intravenous methylprednisolone. The 75 to 100 discovery patients were randomly split 7:3 into training and test sets. Overall results and qualifications from the work: Most of the expanded thyroid clonotypes with a frequency above 0.001 were also detected in blood, and it was suggested that the thyroid immune response may be reflected by blood repertoires. In validation, the model predicted ophthalmopathy progression with more than 55% sensitivity and roughly 78% specificity; some twelve predicted patients were CT-confirmed with GO in a median of about 6.2 months. In cross-validation, the 13-signature model distinguished ophthalmopathy from stable hyperthyroidism with 85% to 90% sensitivity and nearly 82% specificity, and in the test set the corresponding values were around 80% and 75%. Sample size was not predetermined statistically, and investigators were not blinded to group allocation.

This clonotype was picked up a small number of times. Its antigen remains undetermined. Base qualities are not at hand, and no much larger clone is one base apart. V is pruned by 2 bases and J by 2 bases, leaving 6 bases of the junction without a gene match. The CDR3 contains 14 residues, cysteine and phenylalanine counted. The read is trimmed to its CDR3 DNA, 42 bases read in frame from base 1. The germline V gene (reference sequence) supplies CDR1 DFQATT and CDR2 SNEGSKA. A patient counted as having stable hyperthyroidism if there was no progression to ophthalmopathy within 18 months of follow-up. The hyperthyroidism patients were 18 to 65 years old and newly diagnosed, with a disease duration of less than 2 months. Patients with other autoimmune diseases, uncontrolled infections, pregnancy or lactation were excluded. Clinical symptoms, serum thyroxine, TRAb, thyroid ultrasound and orbital computed tomography formed the basis of the diagnosis. Ficoll-Paque density gradient centrifugation was used to isolate PBMCs from 9.5 to 10 ml of fresh peripheral blood. Total RNA was extracted using Trizol reagent, and RNA quality was checked on an Agilent 2100 Bioanalyzer.

For repertoire sequencing, the TCR beta CDR3 regions were amplified from RNA transcripts. The first round was an RT-PCR using HTBI primers with the Qiagen OneStep RT-PCR kit, and this first round was followed by a second-round multiplex PCR, then size selection and purification. Libraries were sequenced on an Illumina HiSeq2000 using paired-end 100 bp reads. Turning to the authors' computational methods: SOAPnuke was used to process the reads, removing any read that contained adapters or uncalled bases, had a mean Phred below 15, or lacked an exact match to the constant primer or identifier. COPE v1.2.5 was used to merge high-quality paired reads. Each unique nucleotide sequence was defined as a clonotype, and clonotypes were aligned to IMGT TRB V, D and J references with MiTCR v1.1. The analysis was limited to V-J combinations with a frequency above 0.0001, which together covered 98% to 99.2% of repertoires. A TCR clonal expansion and chaos score per V-J combination was defined as the ratio of F50 clonal expansion to chaos observed in the TCRdist matrix. Features were reduced by Welch's t-statistics and random forest to around 14 V-J combinations, which fed a naive Bayes classifier. Thyroid-blood repertoire similarity was quantified with the Morisita-Horn index. In-frame beta chains were kept once TCRdb had trimmed the public reads at Q25 with fastp and called clones with MiXCR. Rows matching on CDR3 protein sequence are summarized as one entry with the most common DNA and genes. What appears here as the V and J calls and clone size reflects TCRdb's work, not the paper's. Counted in this sample were just over 600,000 distinct CDR3 sequences; about 20% of them appeared once. The leading ten clones occupy approximately 6.9% of the sample.

The chain joins TRBV20-1 to TRBJ2-7, and 7 junction bases match TRBD1. Sequencing input: peripheral blood. The sequence was obtained from a woman aged 18-29 years with stable Graves' hyperthyroidism. Some clones in this sample may be carry-over from other donors' samples. Donor details come from another sample of the same person, matched by shared clones. The CDR3 protein is CSARRRDRTYEQYF. At the DNA level, the sequence is TGCAGTGCTAGACGCCGGGACAGAACCTACGAGCAGTACTTC.